This T cell receptor (beta chain) came from a study of blood T cell repertoires in COVID-19. Sequencing used immunoSEQ multiplex PCR; TCRdb keeps in-frame clones, though not all of them. Here the sample spans 200,000 to 250,000 clones, about 90% being singletons. Germline CDR1 reads SGDLS; CDR2 reads YYNGEE. The length of the CDR3 is 15 residues. The trim removed 2 bases at V and 0 bases at J, leaving 2 bases unmatched. The J gene is TRBJ2-1, the V gene TRBV9; TRBD2 agrees at 7 bases. Sample: peripheral blood. This clonotype was obtained from a woman aged 45 to 65 with acute or convalescent COVID-19. In nucleotides, the CDR3 is TGTGCCAGCAGCGTCCTAGCGGACTCCTACAATGAGCAGTTCTTC. Its translation is CASSVLADSYNEQFF.